This is a list of T cell receptor beta chains from one sample in a study of post-analysis software for immune sequencing data. MiXCR was run by TCRdb on the PCR reads, yielding one entry per CDR3 protein. This table holds fewer than 550,000 distinct CDR3 sequences, about a third found once. Sequences were obtained from blood. Source of these receptors: a girl aged 2-17 years with multiple sclerosis. The conserved cysteine and the conserved F or W are not part of the CDR3 here. Rows give clone size only sometimes, using once, few, many, or a class for an expanded clone.

v_gene: TRBV28; j_gene: TRBJ2-7; abundance: NA; CDR3aa: ASSFSSTGNYEQY
v_gene: TRBV24-1; j_gene: TRBJ2-5; abundance: few; CDR3aa: ATSDWTSGGQETQY
v_gene: TRBV7-9; j_gene: TRBJ2-3; abundance: NA; CDR3aa: ASSPQLAGIADTQY
v_gene: TRBV12-3/TRBV12-4; j_gene: TRBJ1-2; abundance: NA; CDR3aa: ASSGGVGGYGYT
v_gene: TRBV9; j_gene: TRBJ2-5; abundance: few; CDR3aa: ASSPRLAGDQETQY
v_gene: TRBV5-1; j_gene: TRBJ2-5; abundance: many; CDR3aa: ASSLGTIQETQY
v_gene: TRBV11-2; j_gene: TRBJ2-1; abundance: NA; CDR3aa: ASRPPGTGKNEQF
v_gene: TRBV25-1; j_gene: TRBJ1-1; abundance: once; CDR3aa: ASSSWTAMNTEAF
v_gene: TRBV2; j_gene: TRBJ1-1; abundance: NA; CDR3aa: ASRIPTGMNTEAF
v_gene: TRBV4-1; j_gene: TRBJ2-3; abundance: NA; CDR3aa: ASSQDRNTDTQY
v_gene: TRBV7-2; j_gene: TRBJ1-2; abundance: NA; CDR3aa: ASSTGRPSYGYT
v_gene: TRBV28; j_gene: TRBJ2-7; abundance: few; CDR3aa: ASSFRGNAYEQY
v_gene: TRBV5-1; j_gene: TRBJ2-6; abundance: NA; CDR3aa: ASSPWAPSGANVLT
v_gene: TRBV6-2/TRBV6-3; j_gene: TRBJ2-1; abundance: few; CDR3aa: ASSSGGGSYNEQF
v_gene: TRBV29-1; j_gene: TRBJ1-5; abundance: NA; CDR3aa: SVGDRGQQPQH
v_gene: TRBV20-1; j_gene: TRBJ2-5; abundance: NA; CDR3aa: SAPIAVGETQY